Below are 8 T cell receptor beta chains sequenced from a single sample in a study of blood T cell repertoires in COVID-19. Libraries were prepared by immunoSEQ multiplex PCR; TCRdb keeps only in-frame clonotypes and omits some of them. The data contain roughly 200,000 clones, about 80% of them seen just once; the ten biggest clones take up approximately 6.9%. Sequenced: peripheral blood. These receptors came from a man aged 60-69 years with acute or convalescent COVID-19.

The V call is TRBV6-5, the J call TRBJ2-2; TRBD2 might be the D (6 bases). V lost 5 bases to trimming and J lost 7 bases, with 11 bases between them. CDR3 size: 13 residues. The germline CDR1 and CDR2 sequences are MNHEY and SVGAGI. The CDR3 spells CASSPAGYGELFF. DNA for the CDR3: TGTGCCAGCAGTCCGGCGGGGTACGGGGAGCTGTTTTTT.

The chain couples TRBV6-6 to TRBJ1-1; D might be TRBD1 (6 bases). The germline CDR1 and CDR2 sequences are MNHNY and SVGAGI (reference sequence). The CDR3 loop spans 12 amino acids. Trimming took off 3 bases at V and 10 bases at J, with 12 bases between the two ends. For the CDR3, the DNA is TGTGCCAGCAGTTATCACGCAGGGGCAGCTTTCTTT. It yields the protein CASSYHAGAAFF.

Here the CDR3 DNA reads TGTGCCAGCAGTTATGGGGAGATTCGGAACACTGAAGCTTTCTTT. Protein product: CASSYGEIRNTEAFF. V is TRBV6-5 and J is TRBJ1-1, with D unclear. In germline, CDR1 is MNHEY, CDR2 SVGAGI. V was shortened by 3 bases and J by 1 base, with 12 bases between the two germline ends. The CDR3 has 15 residues.

This clone came up a few times. The rearrangement uses TRBV19 and TRBJ2-2; weak D call: TRBD1 (6 bases). Germline V gene lookup returns CDR1 LNHDA and CDR2 SQIVND (reference sequence). CDR3 length: 15 residues. Between the trimmed V and J ends, which lost 9 bases and 6 bases, there was a span of 20 bases. CDR3 sequence reads: CASLRWGHLAGELFF. The CDR3 DNA sequence: TGTGCCAGCCTCAGGTGGGGGCATCTGGCCGGGGAGCTGTTTTTT.

On this clone: Additional DNA sequences in this sample encode the identical CDR3. The chain links TRBV30 to TRBJ1-1, with TRBD1 matching over 7 bases. The ends lost 3 bases at V and 5 bases at J; junction bases unmatched: 0. The CDR3 spans 11 residues. CDR1 and CDR2 from the germline V gene are GTSNPN and SVGIG (reference sequence). The CDR3 region has the DNA TGTGCCTGGAGCAGGGGGACTGAAGCTTTCTTT. This gives the protein CAWSRGTEAFF.

This clone turned up a few times. V and J are TRBV28 and TRBJ1-2, with TRBD1 as a possible D gene (6 bases). V lost 3 bases and J lost 4, with 12 bases in between. CDR1 is MDHEN and CDR2 is SYDVKM in the germline V gene. The CDR3 consists of 14 residues. CDR3 DNA sequence: TGTGCCAGCAGTTTCGGGACAAAGATCTATGGCTACACCTTC. Translated: CASSFGTKIYGYTF.

The chain carries TRBV30 and TRBJ1-2, with D hard to call. CDR1 and CDR2 from the germline V gene are GTSNPN and SVGIG (reference sequence). Trimming removed 3 bases at V and 0 bases at J, with 14 bases between. CDR3 size: 15 residues. The CDR3 is CAWRDIGLTNYGYTF. Here the CDR3 DNA reads TGTGCCTGGAGGGATATTGGACTAACTAACTATGGCTACACCTTC. Full variable domain (missing parts from reference TRBV30 and TRBJ1-2): SQTIHQWPATLVQPVGSPLSLECTVEGTSNPNLYWYRQAAGRGLQLLFYSVGIGQISSEVPQNLSASRPQDRQFILSSKKLLLSDSGFYLCAWRDIGLTNYGYTFGSGTRLTVV.

This clone has only one observation. The chain employs TRBV7-5 and TRBJ2-7; the table names TRBD2, a call not compared with the DNA. TRBV7-5 is marked as a pseudogene. CDR3 length: 15 amino acids. DNA for the CDR3: TGTGTCAGAAGCTTAGAATCGGAGGGTGAAAACGAGCAGTACTTC. This gives the protein CVRSLESEGENEQYF.